This passage covers 25 T cell receptor beta chains from one sample sequenced in a study of T cell responses to AZD1222 COVID-19 vaccine. Clones were read by immunoSEQ multiplex PCR, and TCRdb kept only the in-frame ones, dropping some. The table has over 100,000 clones, roughly nine tenths seen once. Sequencing used peripheral blood, obtained on day 0 of AZD1222 vaccination. The receptors stem from an adult in good health.

The chain combines TRBV6-1 with TRBJ1-5; 10 bases map to TRBD1. Germline trimming cut 3 bases from V and 1 base from J; bases unmatched to any gene: 3. Germline values: CDR1 MNHNS, CDR2 SASEGT. The CDR3 spans 16 residues. The CDR3 region has the DNA TGTGCCAGCAGTGATAGGGACAGGGGAAGCAATCAGCCCCAGCATTTT. As protein: CASSDRDRGSNQPQHF.

The chain is built from TRBV9 and TRBJ1-6; perhaps TRBD1 as D (5 bases). V was shortened by 3 bases and J by 6 bases, with 10 bases between the two germline ends. The CDR3 sequence is 14 residues long. The germline CDR1 and CDR2 sequences are SGDLS and YYNGEE. The CDR3 spells CASSARQSNSPLHF. The CDR3 coding sequence is TGTGCCAGCAGCGCCCGACAGTCTAATTCACCCCTCCACTTT.

The chain links TRBV3-1 (or the pseudogene TRBV3-2) to TRBJ1-4, with D perhaps TRBD1 (5 bases). Trimming left V 8 bases short and J 2 bases short, with 12 bases between. The CDR3 has 14 amino acids. Per the germline V gene, CDR1 is LGHDT and CDR2 is YNNKEL (reference sequence). The CDR3 reads CASRKGSTNEKLFF. CDR3 bases: TGTGCCAGCCGAAAGGGGTCTACTAATGAAAAACTGTTTTTT.

The V gene is TRBV24-1, the J gene TRBJ2-5; maybe TRBD2 (6 bases). The CDR3 sequence is 17 residues long. The germline V and J ends were trimmed by 0 bases and 0 bases, with 13 bases remaining between them. Germline values: CDR1 KGHDR, CDR2 SFDVKD. CDR3 nucleotide sequence: TGTGCCACCAGTGATTTGCGTATCGGAGGGAACCAAGAGACCCAGTACTTC. Its protein is CATSDLRIGGNQETQYF.

The chain recombines TRBV29-1 with TRBJ2-2, with 7 bases lining up with TRBD2. CDR1 is SQVTM, CDR2 ANQGSEA, per germline. The CDR3 is made up of 12 amino acids. The V and J ends lost 4 bases and 14 bases, in that order; junction bases with no gene match: 10. CDR3 amino acids: CSVAAGDGGLFF. The CDR3 DNA sequence: TGCAGCGTTGCCGCGGGAGATGGGGGACTGTTTTTT.

The V gene is TRBV7-3, the J gene TRBJ2-5; D uncertain. The CDR3 spans 13 residues. The V end was cut by 1 base, the J end by 5 bases, with 8 bases between. CDR1 is SGHTA, CDR2 FQGTGA, per germline. CDR3 DNA: TGTGCCAGCAGCTTAAGCGTCAAGGAGACCCAGTACTTC. Amino acids: CASSLSVKETQYF.

The rearrangement uses TRBV7-3 and TRBJ2-3; D not resolved. Germline V gene data show CDR1 as SGHTA and CDR2 as FQGTGA. The V end lost 5 bases, the J end lost 2 bases, and 8 bases lay between the germline ends. The CDR3 is 13 residues long. The CDR3 spells CASSLAYTDTQYF. CDR3 in DNA: TGTGCCAGCAGCCTCGCGTACACAGATACGCAGTATTTT. The full variable domain, its missing parts supplied by reference TRBV7-3 and TRBJ2-3, is GAGVSQTPSNKVTEKGKYVELRCDPISGHTALYWYRQSLGQGPEFLIYFQGTGAADDSGLPNDRFFAVRPEGSVSTLKIQRTERGDSAVYLCASSLAYTDTQYFGPGTRLTVL.

The chain uses TRBV6-6 and TRBJ2-5; 8 bases fit TRBD1. The germline CDR1 and CDR2 sequences are MNHNY and SVGAGI (reference sequence). The V segment lost 5 bases and the J segment 5 bases; nucleotides outside the gene matches: 7. CDR3 length: 14 amino acids. CDR3 nucleotide sequence: TGTGCCAGCAGTACGTGGACAGGGAGGGAGACCCAGTACTTC. Its protein product is CASSTWTGRETQYF.

The rearrangement links TRBV13 to TRBJ2-3; D remains ambiguous. Germline values: CDR1 PRHDT, CDR2 FYEKMQ (reference sequence). The V gene lost 6 bases and the J gene lost 6 bases, with 13 bases spanning the gap. This CDR3 comprises 13 residues. The CDR3 nucleotides read TGTGCCAGCAGACTCATGGAAATGGATACGCAGTATTTT. Encoded protein: CASRLMEMDTQYF.

The chain recombines TRBV7-9 with TRBJ1-4; 7 bases agree with TRBD1. The CDR3 has 15 residues. The V gene's germline CDR1 is SEHNR and CDR2 FQNEAQ (reference sequence). The junction had 2 bases not matched to a gene; V was cut back by 4 bases and J by 0 bases. CDR3 amino acids: CASSSDRTTNEKLFF. CDR3 nucleotides: TGTGCCAGCAGCTCGGACAGGACAACTAATGAAAAACTGTTTTTT.

This clone was picked up one time. The chain is built from TRBV5-1 and TRBJ1-2; 12 nucleotides match TRBD1. The CDR3 has 14 amino acids. CDR1 SGHRS and CDR2 YFSETQ come from the germline V gene. V lost 4 bases and J lost 4; bases outside the gene matches: 2. The CDR3 nucleotides read TGCGCCAGCAGCGGGACAGGGGGCGTCTATGGCTACACCTTC. As protein: CASSGTGGVYGYTF.

This sequence joins TRBV3-1 (or the pseudogene TRBV3-2) and TRBJ2-5; D is ambiguous. Trimming pared 0 bases from V and 2 bases from J, leaving 4 bases between. CDR3 size: 13 residues. Per germline, CDR1 LGHDT and CDR2 YNNKEL (reference sequence). CDR3 sequence: CASSQDRQETQYF. The CDR3 region has the DNA TGTGCCAGCAGCCAAGATAGACAAGAGACCCAGTACTTC.

CDR3 in amino acids: CASSVFGAASGNTIYF. The DNA for the CDR3 is TGTGCCAGCAGCGTATTCGGAGCGGCCTCTGGAAACACCATATATTTT. The rearrangement joins TRBV9 to TRBJ1-3; D unclear. The V end lost 1 base, the J end lost 0 bases, and 11 bases lay between the germline ends. The CDR3 covers 16 residues. Germline CDR1 and CDR2: SGDLS and YYNGEE.

The chain uses TRBV6-2 or TRBV6-3 and TRBJ2-7; D is undetermined. This CDR3 has 11 amino acids. CDR1 is MNHEY, CDR2 SVGEGT, per germline. V lost 2 bases, J lost 3 bases, and 2 bases lay in between. The CDR3 DNA reads TGTGCCAGCAGTTACCTCTACGAGCAGTACTTC. It is translated as CASSYLYEQYF.

The CDR3 nucleotides are TGTGCCAGCAGGTATGACAGTTCCACTGAAGCTTTCTTT. The encoded protein is CASRYDSSTEAFF. The V and J genes are TRBV2 and TRBJ1-1, with D perhaps TRBD1 (5 bases). This CDR3 comprises 13 residues. Germline loops: CDR1 SNHLY, CDR2 FYNNEI. Trimming stripped 6 bases from V and 4 bases from J, with 12 bases between.

The chain uses TRBV10-2 and TRBJ2-2, with 7 bases identical to TRBD2. CDR1 and CDR2 (germline): WSHSY, SAAADI. The CDR3 is 16 residues long. Trimming removed 3 bases from V and 4 bases from J; junction bases left unmatched: 8. The CDR3 loop is CASSELGQRGTGELFF. In DNA form, the CDR3 reads TGCGCCAGCAGTGAATTGGGCCAGCGGGGCACCGGGGAGCTGTTTTTT.

The V call is TRBV18, the J call TRBJ2-5; unclear D gene. V was trimmed by 0 bases and J by 5 bases, leaving 10 bases between them. This CDR3 is built from 14 residues. Per germline, CDR1 KGHSH and CDR2 LQKENI. The CDR3: CASSPPVYGETQYF. CDR3 bases: TGTGCCAGCTCACCACCGGTTTATGGGGAGACCCAGTACTTC.

The sample holds one count of this clone. The V call is TRBV9, the J call TRBJ1-1; D not certain. The V gene lost 4 bases and the J gene lost 4 bases, with 11 bases spanning the gap. The CDR3 has 13 amino acids. Germline CDR1 is SGDLS and CDR2 is YYNGEE. The CDR3 bases are TGTGCCAGCAGCTCACTAGGGAGCACTGAAGCTTTCTTT. Its translation is CASSSLGSTEAFF.

The rearrangement links TRBV19 to TRBJ1-1, with a weak D call TRBD1 (5 bases). Germline V gene lookup returns CDR1 LNHDA and CDR2 SQIVND (reference sequence). The CDR3 runs to 16 residues. Trimming shortened V by 1 base and J by 2 bases, and 14 bases separated the two germline ends. The CDR3 region is CASSIVGTLLNTEAFF. In DNA form, the CDR3 reads TGTGCCAGTAGTATAGTCGGGACCCTACTTAACACTGAAGCTTTCTTT.

The chain couples TRBV24-1 to TRBJ1-2, with D tentatively TRBD1 (6 bases). CDR3 length: 14 residues. The V end lost 6 bases, the J end lost 4 bases, and 14 bases lay between the germline ends. CDR1 is KGHDR and CDR2 is SFDVKD in the germline V gene. CDR3 nucleotide sequence: TGTGCCACCAGTCCTCGGACAGTCTCCTATGGCTACACCTTC. It translates to CATSPRTVSYGYTF.

The V and J genes are TRBV27 and TRBJ1-5, with D perhaps TRBD1 (6 bases). Per germline, CDR1 MNHEY and CDR2 SMNVEV (reference sequence). V lost 5 bases, J lost 3 bases, and 11 bases lay in between. The CDR3 totals 14 residues. The CDR3 DNA sequence: TGTGCCAGCAGTATAAACAGGGCCAATCAGCCCCAGCATTTT. Its translation is CASSINRANQPQHF.

The chain couples TRBV5-1 to TRBJ2-6; no reliable D call. This CDR3 is 14 amino acids long. CDR1 is SGHRS, CDR2 YFSETQ, per germline. V lost 6 bases and J lost 0, with 7 bases in between. CDR3 nucleotides: TGCGCCAGCAAGGTAAACTCTGGGGCCAACGTCCTGACTTTC. Amino acids: CASKVNSGANVLTF.

CDR3 protein: CASSLPTSGGASNTGELFF. In DNA, the CDR3 is TGTGCCAGCAGCTTACCGACTAGCGGGGGGGCTTCGAACACCGGGGAGCTGTTTTTT. The chain recombines TRBV7-2 with TRBJ2-2; 14 nucleotides match TRBD2. The V gene's germline CDR1 is SGHTA and CDR2 FQGNSA. The ends lost 2 bases at V and 0 bases at J; junction bases unmatched: 5. The CDR3 has 19 residues.

This clone was seen just once. V is TRBV4-1 and J is TRBJ2-7; D ambiguous. The CDR3 consists of 14 residues. The germline V gene encodes CDR1 MGHRA and CDR2 YSYEKL. The germline V and J ends were trimmed by 0 bases and 0 bases, with 6 bases remaining between them. The CDR3 region is CASSQEPSSYEQYF. The DNA of the CDR3 is TGCGCCAGCAGCCAAGAGCCCAGCTCCTACGAGCAGTACTTC.

As DNA, the CDR3 is TGTGCCAGCAGTTACTCTGGGGACGAGCAGTACTTC. Its translation is CASSYSGDEQYF. J is TRBJ2-7 and V is TRBV6-6; D unclear. The CDR3 has 12 amino acids. Germline-derived CDR1 and CDR2 are MNHNY and SVGAGI (reference sequence). V lost 0 bases, J lost 5 bases, and 5 bases lay in between.